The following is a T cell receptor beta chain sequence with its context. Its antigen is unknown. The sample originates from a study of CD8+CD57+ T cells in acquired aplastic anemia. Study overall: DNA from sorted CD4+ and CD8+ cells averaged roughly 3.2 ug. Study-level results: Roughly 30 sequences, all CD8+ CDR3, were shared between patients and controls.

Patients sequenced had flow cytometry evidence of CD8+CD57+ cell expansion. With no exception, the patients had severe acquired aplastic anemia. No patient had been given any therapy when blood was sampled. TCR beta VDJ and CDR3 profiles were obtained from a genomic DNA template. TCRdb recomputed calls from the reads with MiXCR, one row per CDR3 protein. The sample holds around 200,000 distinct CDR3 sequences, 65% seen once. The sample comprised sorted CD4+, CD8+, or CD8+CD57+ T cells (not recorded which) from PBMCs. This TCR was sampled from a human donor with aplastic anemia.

The CDR3 sequence: CASTPGGNYGYTF. Written as DNA, the CDR3 is TGTGCCAGCACCCCAGGGGGAAACTATGGCTACACCTTC. The chain has TRBV6-6 and TRBJ1-2; 7 bases are shared with TRBD1. Germline CDR1 is MNHNY and CDR2 is SVGAGI (reference sequence). The V and J ends lost 7 bases and 2 bases, in that order; junction bases with no gene match: 4. The CDR3 spans 13 residues.